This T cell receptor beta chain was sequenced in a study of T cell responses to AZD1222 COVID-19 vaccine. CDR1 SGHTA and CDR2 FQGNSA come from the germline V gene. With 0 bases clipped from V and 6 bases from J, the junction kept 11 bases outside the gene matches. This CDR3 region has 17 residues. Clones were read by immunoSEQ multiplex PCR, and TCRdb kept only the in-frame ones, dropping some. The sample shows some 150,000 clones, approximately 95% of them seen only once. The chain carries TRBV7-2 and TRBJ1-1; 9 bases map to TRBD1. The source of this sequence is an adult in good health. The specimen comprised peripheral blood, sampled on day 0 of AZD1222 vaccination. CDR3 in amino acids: CASSLALDRGLRSEAFF. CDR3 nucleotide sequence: TGTGCCAGCAGCTTAGCGCTGGACAGGGGTTTGAGGTCTGAAGCTTTCTTT.